The next 11 T cell receptor beta chains were all read from a single sample in a study of blood T cell repertoires in COVID-19. Generated by immunoSEQ multiplex PCR, the TCRdb table keeps only in-frame clones and is missing some. The sample lists a few hundred thousand clones; about 80% were seen once. Sequencing was performed on peripheral blood. Every receptor here comes from a person aged 70 to 85 with COVID-19, enrolled during active disease.

This clone was seen a few times. V gene TRBV7-3 combines with J gene TRBJ1-5, with 9 bases that match TRBD1. Germline V gene sequence: CDR1 SGHTA, CDR2 FQGTGA. The J segment lost 4 bases and the V segment lost 1 base, leaving 5 bases of the junction unmatched. This CDR3 spans 16 amino acids. Here the CDR3 reads CASSLKADRGNQPQHF. Here the CDR3 DNA reads TGTGCCAGCAGCTTAAAGGCTGACAGGGGGAATCAGCCCCAGCATTTT. Drawing the rest from reference TRBV7-3 and TRBJ1-5, the complete variable domain is GAGVSQTPSNKVTEKGKYVELRCDPISGHTALYWYRQSLGQGPEFLIYFQGTGAADDSGLPNDRFFAVRPEGSVSTLKIQRTERGDSAVYLCASSLKADRGNQPQHFGDGTRLSIL.

The chain links TRBV5-1 to TRBJ2-5; maybe TRBD1 (6 bases). CDR3 length: 13 residues. From germline, CDR1 is SGHRS and CDR2 YFSETQ. Trimming shortened V by 5 bases and J by 3 bases, and 11 bases separated the two germline ends. The DNA for the CDR3 is TGCGCCAGCAGTCGGGACACCGAAGAGACCCAGTACTTC. Its translation: CASSRDTEETQYF.

This clone was seen a few times. This chain links TRBV18 with TRBJ1-1; D ambiguous. The CDR3 has 12 residues. Trimming removed 6 bases from V and 6 bases from J, with 11 bases in between. From germline, CDR1 is KGHSH and CDR2 LQKENI. The CDR3 region is CASSQNNAEAFF. The CDR3 DNA sequence: TGTGCCAGCTCGCAAAACAACGCTGAAGCTTTCTTT.

This chain joins TRBV7-2 and TRBJ1-5, with no clear D. V lost 1 base and J 4 bases, leaving 8 bases between the germline ends. Germline CDR1 SGHTA, CDR2 FQGNSA. CDR3 length equals 14 residues. The CDR3 loop is CASSLGDGNQPQHF. The CDR3, as DNA: TGTGCCAGCAGCTTAGGTGACGGGAATCAGCCCCAGCATTTT.

The V and J genes are TRBV6-5 and TRBJ1-2, with 7 nucleotides matching TRBD1. V gave up 6 bases and J gave up 8 bases; unmatched junction bases: 6. The CDR3 loop spans 12 amino acids. From germline, CDR1 is MNHEY and CDR2 SVGAGI. CDR3 in DNA: TGTGCCAGCAGGAGGGGGCAAGAGGGCTACACCTTC. Residues: CASRRGQEGYTF.

This clone was seen a few times. V gene TRBV30 combines with J gene TRBJ1-2; 9 nucleotides line up with TRBD1. V lost 4 bases, J lost 8 bases, and 11 bases stayed unmatched. In germline, CDR1 is GTSNPN, CDR2 SVGIG (reference sequence). This CDR3 region has 14 residues. The CDR3 reads CAWTIAVGQGGYTF. The CDR3 DNA sequence: TGTGCCTGGACCATAGCCGTCGGACAGGGGGGCTACACCTTC.

Only a few counts were recorded for this clone. The genes are TRBV4-3 and TRBJ1-6; the D gene is possibly TRBD1 (6 bases). From germline, CDR1 is LGHNA and CDR2 YSLEER. Between the trimmed V and J ends, which lost 1 base and 1 base, there was a span of 11 bases. The CDR3 length is 17 residues. Here the CDR3 reads CASSQVQGGSYNSPLHF. The CDR3 nucleotides are TGCGCCAGCAGCCAAGTACAGGGTGGGTCCTATAATTCACCCCTCCACTTT.

The genes are TRBV27 and TRBJ2-6; D gene unclear. This CDR3 comprises 15 residues. With 3 bases removed from V and 4 bases from J, the gap between germline ends came to 10 bases. The germline CDR1 and CDR2 sequences are MNHEY and SMNVEV (reference sequence). CDR3 in amino acids: CASSFGWKGANVLTF. The CDR3 DNA sequence: TGTGCCAGCAGTTTCGGGTGGAAAGGGGCCAACGTCCTGACTTTC.

The CDR3 region has the DNA TGTGCCAGCAGTTGGAGAGGTCCATTGAACACTGAAGCTTTCTTT. Its protein is CASSWRGPLNTEAFF. The gene calls are TRBV27 and TRBJ1-1; no clear D. Trimming removed 4 bases from V and 0 bases from J, with 12 bases in between. CDR1 is MNHEY, CDR2 SMNVEV, per germline (reference sequence). The CDR3 loop spans 15 amino acids.

The chain carries TRBV10-3 and TRBJ2-7, with 7 bases aligning to TRBD1. CDR1 is ENHRY and CDR2 is SYGVKD in the germline V gene. V was pared by 4 bases and J by 5 bases, with 5 bases of the junction left unmatched. The CDR3 extends over 13 amino acids. CDR3: CAISGVGGDEQYF. In DNA, the CDR3 is TGTGCCATCAGTGGGGTAGGGGGCGACGAGCAGTACTTC.

The chain couples TRBV4-1 to TRBJ1-2; 8 nucleotides agree with TRBD1. CDR1 and CDR2 from the germline V gene are MGHRA and YSYEKL. Trimming took 2 bases from V and 8 from J; bases not matched to a gene: 4. This CDR3 has 13 amino acids. As DNA, the CDR3 is TGCGCCAGCAGCCAACAGGACAGGGAAGGCTACACCTTC. Residues: CASSQQDREGYTF.